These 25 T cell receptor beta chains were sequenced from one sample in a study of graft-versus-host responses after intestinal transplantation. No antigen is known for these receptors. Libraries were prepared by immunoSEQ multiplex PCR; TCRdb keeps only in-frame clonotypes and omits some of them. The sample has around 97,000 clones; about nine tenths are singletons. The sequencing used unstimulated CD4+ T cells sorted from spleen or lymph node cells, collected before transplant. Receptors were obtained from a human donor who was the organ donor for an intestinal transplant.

The DNA of the CDR3 is TGTGCCAGCAGCCAAACCACTACACGTAACACTGAAGCTTTCTTT. Translation gives CASSQTTTRNTEAFF. V and J are TRBV7-3 and TRBJ1-1; D uncertain. Germline CDR1 is SGHTA and CDR2 is FQGTGA. CDR3 length: 15 residues. The V end was cut by 5 bases, the J end by 2 bases, with 15 bases between. Combining the CDR3 with reference TRBV7-3 and TRBJ1-1 gives the whole variable domain GAGVSQTPSNKVTEKGKYVELRCDPISGHTALYWYRQSLGQGPEFLIYFQGTGAADDSGLPNDRFFAVRPEGSVSTLKIQRTERGDSAVYLCASSQTTTRNTEAFFGQGTRLTVV.

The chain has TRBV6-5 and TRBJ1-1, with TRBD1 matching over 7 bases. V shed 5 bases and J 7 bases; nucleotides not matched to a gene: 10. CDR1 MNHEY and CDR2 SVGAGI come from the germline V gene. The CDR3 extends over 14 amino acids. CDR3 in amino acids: CASSRRQGWGEAFF. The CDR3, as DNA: TGTGCCAGCAGTCGCCGACAGGGCTGGGGTGAAGCTTTCTTT.

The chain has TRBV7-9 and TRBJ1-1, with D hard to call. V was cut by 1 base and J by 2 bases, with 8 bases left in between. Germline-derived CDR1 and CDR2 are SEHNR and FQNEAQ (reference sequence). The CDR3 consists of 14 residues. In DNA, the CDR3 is TGTGCCAGCAGCTTAGTGGGCAGTAACACTGAAGCTTTCTTT. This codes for CASSLVGSNTEAFF.

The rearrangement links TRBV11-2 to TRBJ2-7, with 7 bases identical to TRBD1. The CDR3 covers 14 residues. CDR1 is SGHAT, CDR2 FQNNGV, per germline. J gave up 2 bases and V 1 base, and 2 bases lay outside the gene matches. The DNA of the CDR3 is TGTGCCAGCAGCTTAGTGGACAGGACCTACGAGCAGTACTTC. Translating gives CASSLVDRTYEQYF.

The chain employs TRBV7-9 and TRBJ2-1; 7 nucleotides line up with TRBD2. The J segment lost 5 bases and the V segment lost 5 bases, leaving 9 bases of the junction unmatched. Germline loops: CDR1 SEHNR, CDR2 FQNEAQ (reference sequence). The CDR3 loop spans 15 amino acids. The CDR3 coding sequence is TGTGCCAGCAGCGAAACGGGGGGTCCCCACAATGAGCAGTTCTTC. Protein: CASSETGGPHNEQFF.

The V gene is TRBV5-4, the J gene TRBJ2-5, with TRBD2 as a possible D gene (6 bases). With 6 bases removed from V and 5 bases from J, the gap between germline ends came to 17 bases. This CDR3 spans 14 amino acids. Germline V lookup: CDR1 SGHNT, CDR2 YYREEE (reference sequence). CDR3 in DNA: TGTGCCAGCACCGTACCGGGGGTTAGGGAGACCCAGTACTTC. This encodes CASTVPGVRETQYF. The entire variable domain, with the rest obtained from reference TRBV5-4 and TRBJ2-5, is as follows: ETGVTQSPTHLIKTRGQQVTLRCSSQSGHNTVSWYQQALGQGPQFIFQYYREEENGRGNFPPRFSGLQFPNYSSELNVNALELDDSALYLCASTVPGVRETQYFGPGTRLLVL.

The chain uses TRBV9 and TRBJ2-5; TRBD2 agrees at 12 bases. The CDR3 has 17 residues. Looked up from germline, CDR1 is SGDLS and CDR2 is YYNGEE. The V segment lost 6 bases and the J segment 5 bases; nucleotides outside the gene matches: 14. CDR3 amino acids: CASTQAASGGARETQYF. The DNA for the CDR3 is TGTGCCAGCACCCAGGCCGCTAGCGGGGGGGCCAGGGAGACCCAGTACTTC.

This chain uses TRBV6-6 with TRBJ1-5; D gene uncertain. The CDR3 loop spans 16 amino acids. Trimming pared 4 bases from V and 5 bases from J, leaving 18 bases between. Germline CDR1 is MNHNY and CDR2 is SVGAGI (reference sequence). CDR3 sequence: CASSFIDTRVDQPQHF. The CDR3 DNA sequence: TGTGCCAGCAGTTTTATCGACACCCGAGTTGATCAGCCCCAGCATTTT.

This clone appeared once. CDR3 region: CASSQDGRNQPQHF. DNA of the CDR3: TGCGCCAGCAGCCAAGATGGGCGCAATCAGCCCCAGCATTTT. The V call is TRBV4-1, the J call TRBJ1-5; D gene uncertain. Germline V gives CDR1 MGHRA, CDR2 YSYEKL. The CDR3 sequence is 14 residues long. The germline V and J ends were trimmed by 0 bases and 2 bases, with 5 bases remaining between them.

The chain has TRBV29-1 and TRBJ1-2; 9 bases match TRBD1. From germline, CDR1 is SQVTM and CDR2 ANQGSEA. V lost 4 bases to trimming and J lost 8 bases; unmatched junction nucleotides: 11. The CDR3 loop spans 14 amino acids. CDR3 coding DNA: TGCAGCGTTGCTAAGGGACAGGGATCGTTCGGCTACACCTTC. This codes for CSVAKGQGSFGYTF. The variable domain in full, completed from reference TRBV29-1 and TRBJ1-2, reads SAVISQKPSRDICQRGTSLTIQCQVDSQVTMMFWYRQQPGQSLTLIATANQGSEATYESGFVIDKFPISRPNLTFSTLTVSNMSPEDSSIYLCSVAKGQGSFGYTFGSGTRLTVV.

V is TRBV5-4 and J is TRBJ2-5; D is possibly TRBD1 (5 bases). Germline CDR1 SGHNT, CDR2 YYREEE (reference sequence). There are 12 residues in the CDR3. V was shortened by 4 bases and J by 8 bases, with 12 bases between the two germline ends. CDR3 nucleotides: TGTGCCAGCAGCATCGATCAGGGTACCCAGTACTTC. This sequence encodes CASSIDQGTQYF.

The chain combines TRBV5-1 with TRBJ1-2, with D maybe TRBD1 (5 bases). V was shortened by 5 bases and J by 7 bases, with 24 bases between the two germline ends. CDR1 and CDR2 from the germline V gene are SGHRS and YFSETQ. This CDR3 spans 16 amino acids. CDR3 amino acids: CASSFQGSPQGGGYTF. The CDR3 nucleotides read TGCGCCAGCAGTTTCCAGGGATCCCCGCAGGGTGGTGGCTACACCTTC.

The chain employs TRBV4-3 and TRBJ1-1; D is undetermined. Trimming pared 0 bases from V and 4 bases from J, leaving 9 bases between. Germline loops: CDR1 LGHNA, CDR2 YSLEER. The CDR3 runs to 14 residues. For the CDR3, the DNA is TGCGCCAGCAGCCAAGAGGAGGGCACCACTGAAGCTTTCTTT. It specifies CASSQEEGTTEAFF.

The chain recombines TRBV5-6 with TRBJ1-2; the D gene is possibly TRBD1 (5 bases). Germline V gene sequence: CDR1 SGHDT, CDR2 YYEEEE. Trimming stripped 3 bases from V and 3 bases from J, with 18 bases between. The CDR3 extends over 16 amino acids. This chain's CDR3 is CASSWWGQGKDYGYTF. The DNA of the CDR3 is TGTGCCAGCAGCTGGTGGGGTCAGGGTAAGGACTATGGCTACACCTTC.

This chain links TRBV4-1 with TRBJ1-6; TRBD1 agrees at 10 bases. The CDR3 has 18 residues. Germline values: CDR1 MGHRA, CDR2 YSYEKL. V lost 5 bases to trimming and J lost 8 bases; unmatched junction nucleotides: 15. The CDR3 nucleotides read TGCGCCAGCAGCGGGGACAGGGGACAGGCTGGGGTCGATTCACCCCTCCACTTT. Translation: CASSGDRGQAGVDSPLHF.

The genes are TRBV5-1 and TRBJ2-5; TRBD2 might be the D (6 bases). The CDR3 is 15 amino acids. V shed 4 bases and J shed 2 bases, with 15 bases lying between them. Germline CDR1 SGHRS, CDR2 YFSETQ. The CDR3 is CASSRGDADQETQYF. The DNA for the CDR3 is TGCGCCAGCAGCCGCGGGGATGCAGATCAAGAGACCCAGTACTTC.

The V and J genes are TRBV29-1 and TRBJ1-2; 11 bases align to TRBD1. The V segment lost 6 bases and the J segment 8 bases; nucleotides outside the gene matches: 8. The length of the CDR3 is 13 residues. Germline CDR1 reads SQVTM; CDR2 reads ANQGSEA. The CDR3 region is CSVRRTGGLGYTF. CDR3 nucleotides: TGCAGCGTGCGAAGGACAGGGGGCTTGGGCTACACCTTC.

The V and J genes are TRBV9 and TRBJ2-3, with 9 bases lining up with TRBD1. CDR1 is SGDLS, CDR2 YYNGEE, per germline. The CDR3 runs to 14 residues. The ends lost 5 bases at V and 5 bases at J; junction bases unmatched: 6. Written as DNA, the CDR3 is TGTGCCAGCAGTACGGGACAGGGAAAAGATACGCAGTATTTT. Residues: CASSTGQGKDTQYF.

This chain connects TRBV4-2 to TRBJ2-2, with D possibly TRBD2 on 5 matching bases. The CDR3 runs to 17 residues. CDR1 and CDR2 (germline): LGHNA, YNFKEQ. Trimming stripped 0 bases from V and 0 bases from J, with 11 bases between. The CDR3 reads CASSQEGQLANTGELFF. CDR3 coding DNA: TGTGCCAGCAGCCAAGAGGGCCAACTAGCGAACACCGGGGAGCTGTTTTTT.

Here the CDR3 DNA reads TGTGCCAGCAGCTTAATCTTTAACACTGAAGCTTTCTTT. Encoded protein: CASSLIFNTEAFF. The chain couples TRBV7-9 to TRBJ1-1, with D hard to call. CDR3 size: 13 residues. The germline CDR1 and CDR2 sequences are SEHNR and FQNEAQ (reference sequence). Trimming stripped 2 bases from V and 2 bases from J, with 6 bases between.

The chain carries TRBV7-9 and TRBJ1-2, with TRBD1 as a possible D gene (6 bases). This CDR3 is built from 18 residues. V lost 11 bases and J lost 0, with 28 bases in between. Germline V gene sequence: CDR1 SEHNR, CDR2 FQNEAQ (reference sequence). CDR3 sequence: CAGMDSGTGWGTNYGYTF. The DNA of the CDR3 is TGTGCCGGCATGGATTCCGGTACAGGGTGGGGTACTAACTATGGCTACACCTTC. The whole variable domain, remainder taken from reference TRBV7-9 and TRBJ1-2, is DTGVSQNPRHKITKRGQNVTFRCDPISEHNRLYWYRQTLGQGPEFLTYFQNEAQLEKSRLLSDRFSAERPKGSFSTLEIQRTEQGDSAMYLCAGMDSGTGWGTNYGYTFGSGTRLTVV.

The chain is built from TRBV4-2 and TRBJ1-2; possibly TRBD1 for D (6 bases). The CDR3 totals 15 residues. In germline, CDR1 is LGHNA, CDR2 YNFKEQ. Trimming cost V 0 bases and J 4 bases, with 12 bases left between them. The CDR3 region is CASSQDAGAAYGYTF. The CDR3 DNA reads TGTGCCAGCAGCCAAGACGCGGGGGCGGCCTATGGCTACACCTTC.

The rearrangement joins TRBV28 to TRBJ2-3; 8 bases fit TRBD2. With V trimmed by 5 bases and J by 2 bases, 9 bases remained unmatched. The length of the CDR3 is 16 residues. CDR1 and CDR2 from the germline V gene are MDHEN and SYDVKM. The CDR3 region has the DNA TGTGCCAGCAGTCCCTCGGGAGGGGGGAACACAGATACGCAGTATTTT. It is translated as CASSPSGGGNTDTQYF.

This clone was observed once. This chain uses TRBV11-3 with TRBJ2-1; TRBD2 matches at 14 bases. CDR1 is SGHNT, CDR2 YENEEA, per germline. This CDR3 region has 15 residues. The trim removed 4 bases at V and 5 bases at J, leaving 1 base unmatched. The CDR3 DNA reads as TGTGCCAGCAGCTGGGGACTAGCGGGGGACAATGAGCAGTTCTTC. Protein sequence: CASSWGLAGDNEQFF.

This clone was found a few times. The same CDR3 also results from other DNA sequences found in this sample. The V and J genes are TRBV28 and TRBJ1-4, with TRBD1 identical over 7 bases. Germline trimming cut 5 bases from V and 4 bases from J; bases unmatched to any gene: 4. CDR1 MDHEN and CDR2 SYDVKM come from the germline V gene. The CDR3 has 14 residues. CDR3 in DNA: TGTGCCAGCAGTCCGGGGACAGTTAATGAAAAACTGTTTTTT. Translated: CASSPGTVNEKLFF. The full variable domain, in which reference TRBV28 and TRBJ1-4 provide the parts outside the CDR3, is DVKVTQSSRYLVKRTGEKVFLECVQDMDHENMFWYRQDPGLGLRLIYFSYDVKMKEKGDIPEGYSVSREKKERFSLILESASTNQTSMYLCASSPGTVNEKLFFGSGTQLSVL.